Below, 31 T cell receptor beta chains from the same sample are listed, as sequenced in a study of beta chain features in type 1 diabetes. The study, taken as a whole, reports: Shortening of TCRB CDR3s, moderate but significant, appeared in all four CD4+ subsets of Type 1 diabetes patients.

No antigen is known for these receptors. All of the isolated RNA was reverse transcribed, so expressed TCRB transcripts were sequenced. Sequenced by immunoSEQ multiplex PCR; TCRdb stores in-frame clones only, minus some. This table has roughly 100,000 clones, about 26% appearing once. The sample comprised central memory CD4+ T cells from blood. The receptors derive from a woman aged 18-29 years with type 1 diabetes.

This clone came up a few times. The chain carries TRBV18 and TRBJ2-1; possibly TRBD2 for D (5 bases). The V and J ends lost 2 bases and 9 bases respectively, with 11 bases between them. CDR1 is KGHSH, CDR2 LQKENI, per germline. This CDR3 has 13 amino acids. The CDR3 sequence is CASSPGSGTEQFF. The CDR3 DNA reads as TGTGCCAGCTCACCAGGTTCGGGAACTGAGCAGTTCTTC.

The table lists this clone with a few counts. The chain uses TRBV13 and TRBJ1-2, with D possibly matching TRBD1 (5 bases). CDR1 PRHDT and CDR2 FYEKMQ come from the germline V gene (reference sequence). The CDR3 has 13 residues. V lost 5 bases and J 2 bases, leaving 9 bases between the germline ends. CDR3 loop: CASSARQNYGYTF. The CDR3 DNA reads as TGTGCCAGCAGCGCTCGACAGAACTATGGCTACACCTTC.

The gene calls are TRBV28 and TRBJ2-1; D is possibly TRBD2 (5 bases). The CDR3 sequence is 11 residues long. Germline values: CDR1 MDHEN, CDR2 SYDVKM. Trimming stripped 6 bases from V and 6 bases from J, with 6 bases between. Written as DNA, the CDR3 is TGTGCCAGCAGAGGGAGCAATGAGCAGTTCTTC. The encoded protein is CASRGSNEQFF.

The V and J genes are TRBV28 and TRBJ2-1; TRBD2 matches 11 bases. The CDR3 contains 15 residues. V shed 6 bases and J 5 bases; nucleotides not matched to a gene: 6. The germline gives CDR1 MDHEN, CDR2 SYDVKM. This CDR3 is CASSPTSGIDNEQFF. DNA of the CDR3: TGTGCCAGCAGCCCGACTAGCGGGATTGACAATGAGCAGTTCTTC.

This sequence joins TRBV7-8 and TRBJ1-1, with 8 bases identical to TRBD1. There are 12 residues in the CDR3. Germline trimming cut 5 bases from V and 10 bases from J; bases unmatched to any gene: 6. Germline V gives CDR1 SGHVS, CDR2 FQNEAQ. The CDR3, as DNA: TGTGCCAGCAGCCATGGCAGGGGGCGAGCTTTCTTT. Residues: CASSHGRGRAFF.

This rearrangement joins TRBV7-3 to TRBJ2-1; 7 nucleotides match TRBD2. V was clipped by 8 bases and J by 9 bases; unmatched bases: 13. Germline values: CDR1 SGHTA, CDR2 FQGTGA. CDR3 length equals 14 residues. The CDR3 DNA follows: TGTGCCAGCTCAGGACCTGGGGGGGTCAGTGAGCAGTTCTTC. As protein: CASSGPGGVSEQFF.

This clone occurred a few times. The sample has other DNA sequences that encode this CDR3 too. The rearrangement uses TRBV10-3 and TRBJ2-7; 11 nucleotides match TRBD2. Trimming took 6 bases from V and 7 from J; bases not matched to a gene: 11. CDR3 length: 15 residues. Germline CDR1 and CDR2: ENHRY and SYGVKD. CDR3 region: CAISLAGGLGGEQYV. As DNA, the CDR3 is TGTGCCATCAGCCTAGCGGGAGGATTGGGGGGTGAGCAGTACGTC.

The chain uses TRBV5-6 and TRBJ1-2; D is unclear. This CDR3 spans 12 amino acids. Trimming removed 3 bases at V and 3 bases at J, with 6 bases between. CDR1 is SGHDT, CDR2 YYEEEE, per germline. CDR3 in amino acids: CASSYNHYGYTF. The CDR3 DNA reads as TGTGCCAGCAGCTACAATCACTATGGCTACACCTTC. The variable domain in full, with the rest retrieved from reference TRBV5-6 and TRBJ1-2, is DAGVTQSPTHLIKTRGQQVTLRCSPKSGHDTVSWYQQALGQGPQFIFQYYEEEERQRGNFPDRFSGHQFPNYSSELNVNALLLGDSALYLCASSYNHYGYTFGSGTRLTVV.

This clone was detected a few times. The V and J genes are TRBV5-1 and TRBJ2-1; the match to TRBD1 covers 8 bases. Germline-derived CDR1 and CDR2 are SGHRS and YFSETQ. This CDR3 is built from 16 residues. After removal of 1 base from V and 6 bases from J, the junction contained 9 bases not matched to a gene. CDR3 region: CASSLFVQGDGNEQFF. DNA for the CDR3: TGCGCCAGCAGCTTGTTTGTACAGGGGGATGGCAATGAGCAGTTCTTC.

This clone was seen more than once but under ten times. This sample also contains other DNA sequences that code for the same CDR3. V is TRBV9 and J is TRBJ2-2; 13 bases line up with TRBD2. The CDR3 covers 16 residues. The ends lost 3 bases at V and 6 bases at J; junction bases unmatched: 5. Germline V gene lookup returns CDR1 SGDLS and CDR2 YYNGEE. This CDR3 is CASSAGLAGASGELFF. CDR3 coding DNA: TGTGCCAGCAGCGCTGGACTAGCGGGAGCATCCGGGGAGCTGTTTTTT. Drawing the rest from reference TRBV9 and TRBJ2-2, the complete variable domain is DSGVTQTPKHLITATGQRVTLRCSPRSGDLSVYWYQQSLDQGLQFLIQYYNGEERAKGNILERFSAQQFPDLHSELNLSSLELGDSALYFCASSAGLAGASGELFFGEGSRLTVL.

This chain connects TRBV18 to TRBJ1-4, with 10 bases aligning to TRBD1. The trim removed 2 bases at V and 8 bases at J, leaving 8 bases unmatched. Germline V gene sequence: CDR1 KGHSH, CDR2 LQKENI. The CDR3 contains 16 residues. CDR3 sequence: CASSPVRQGAGEKLFF. The CDR3 coding sequence is TGTGCCAGCTCACCAGTGAGACAGGGGGCAGGAGAAAAACTGTTTTTT.

This clone occurred a few times. The chain is built from TRBV18 and TRBJ2-1, with D possibly TRBD2 on 5 matching bases. Trimming shortened V by 5 bases and J by 1 base, and 9 bases separated the two germline ends. There are 14 residues in the CDR3. Germline assignment: CDR1 KGHSH and CDR2 LQKENI. CDR3 residues: CASSFSVSYNEQFF. The CDR3 region has the DNA TGTGCCAGCTCATTTAGCGTTTCCTACAATGAGCAGTTCTTC.

This clone was seen a handful of times. The chain carries TRBV18 and TRBJ1-2; no definite D call. The CDR3 runs 14 residues. Germline V gives CDR1 KGHSH, CDR2 LQKENI. V lost 0 bases, J lost 1 base, and 6 bases lay in between. DNA of the CDR3: TGTGCCAGCTCACCACCGGAGGTTAACTATGGCTACACCTTC. It is translated as CASSPPEVNYGYTF.

DNA for the CDR3: TGTGCCAGCAGCTCGGGACAGGGAGGCACTGAAGCTTTCTTT. Its translation: CASSSGQGGTEAFF. The J gene is TRBJ1-1, the V gene TRBV28; 9 bases agree with TRBD1. The V gene end was trimmed by 6 bases and the J gene end by 4 bases; junction bases not matched to a gene: 6. The CDR3 has 14 amino acids. CDR1 MDHEN and CDR2 SYDVKM come from the germline V gene.

This clone came up a few times. The chain joins TRBV5-1 to TRBJ1-2, with TRBD1 identical over 9 bases. V lost 4 bases to trimming and J lost 5 bases; unmatched junction nucleotides: 6. CDR1 and CDR2 from the germline V gene are SGHRS and YFSETQ. The CDR3 runs 14 residues. The CDR3 sequence: CASSPAGQGYGYTF. The CDR3 nucleotides are TGCGCCAGCAGCCCCGCAGGACAGGGGTATGGCTACACCTTC. Full variable domain (remainder filled in from reference TRBV5-1 and TRBJ1-2): KAGVTQTPRYLIKTRGQQVTLSCSPISGHRSVSWYQQTPGQGLQFLFEYFSETQRNKGNFPGRFSGRQFSNSRSEMNVSTLELGDSALYLCASSPAGQGYGYTFGSGTRLTVV.

The chain has TRBV10-3 and TRBJ2-2; 14 bases are shared with TRBD2. Losses at the gene ends were 3 bases for V and 5 bases for J; bases not matched to a gene: 14. Germline V gives CDR1 ENHRY, CDR2 SYGVKD. The CDR3 spans 20 residues. Written as DNA, the CDR3 is TGTGCCATCAGTGACCCTACCGGGACTAGCGGGAGAGGGTCGACCGGGGAGCTGTTTTTT. It translates to CAISDPTGTSGRGSTGELFF.

The table lists this clone with a count of one. The chain recombines TRBV28 with TRBJ1-1, with D possibly TRBD1 on 5 matching bases. This CDR3 region has 12 residues. Germline CDR1 reads MDHEN; CDR2 reads SYDVKM. Trimming took 8 bases from V and 8 from J, leaving 15 bases between them. The CDR3 region is CASVSDRAEAFF. In DNA, the CDR3 is TGTGCCAGCGTATCTGACAGAGCCGAAGCTTTCTTT.

This clone was counted between two and nine times. The V gene is TRBV4-3, the J gene TRBJ2-5; 7 bases are shared with TRBD2. Germline CDR1 and CDR2: LGHNA and YSLEER. V trimming: 1 base; J trimming: 4 bases; junction bases outside the gene matches: 6. The CDR3 length is 15 residues. Here the CDR3 DNA reads TGCGCCAGCAGCCAAGGCGATGGGGGGGGAGAGACCCAGTACTTC. This sequence encodes CASSQGDGGGETQYF.

The chain uses TRBV5-1 and TRBJ1-2; 9 bases match TRBD1. The CDR3 spans 20 residues. The V and J ends lost 0 bases and 4 bases, in that order; junction bases with no gene match: 19. Germline V gene data show CDR1 as SGHRS and CDR2 as YFSETQ. The DNA for the CDR3 is TGCGCCAGCAGCTTGGGTTCTATCGGGACAGGGACTTCTAAGGGCTATGGCTACACCTTC. This translates into CASSLGSIGTGTSKGYGYTF.

This chain connects TRBV28 to TRBJ2-7; D is undetermined. CDR1 and CDR2 (germline): MDHEN, SYDVKM. The V end was cut by 7 bases, the J end by 2 bases, with 12 bases between. The CDR3 runs 13 residues. CDR3 loop: CASNGGGTYEQYF. CDR3 in DNA: TGTGCCAGCAATGGTGGCGGAACCTACGAGCAGTACTTC. Complete variable domain (other parts from reference TRBV28 and TRBJ2-7): DVKVTQSSRYLVKRTGEKVFLECVQDMDHENMFWYRQDPGLGLRLIYFSYDVKMKEKGDIPEGYSVSREKKERFSLILESASTNQTSMYLCASNGGGTYEQYFGPGTRLTVT.

The rearrangement uses TRBV19 and TRBJ2-5; TRBD2 matches at 8 bases. The J segment lost 1 base and the V segment lost 7 bases, leaving 8 bases of the junction unmatched. CDR3 length: 15 residues. Looked up from germline, CDR1 is LNHDA and CDR2 is SQIVND (reference sequence). The CDR3 reads CASKRLAGLQETQYF. CDR3 sequence (DNA): TGTGCCAGTAAGAGGCTAGCGGGCCTCCAAGAGACCCAGTACTTC. The full variable domain, rest sourced from reference TRBV19 and TRBJ2-5, is DGGITQSPKYLFRKEGQNVTLSCEQNLNHDAMYWYRQDPGQGLRLIYYSQIVNDFQKGDIAEGYSVSREKKESFPLTVTSAQKNPTAFYLCASKRLAGLQETQYFGPGTRLLVL.

This clone was seen only a few times. V and J are TRBV2 and TRBJ2-1; D possibly corresponds to TRBD2 (5 bases). This CDR3 has 16 residues. The germline gives CDR1 SNHLY, CDR2 FYNNEI. Trimming stripped 6 bases from V and 4 bases from J, with 19 bases between. CDR3 bases: TGTGCCAGCAGGGGGAGACTCTCACTTATGTACAATGAGCAGTTCTTC. Protein product: CASRGRLSLMYNEQFF.

The chain is built from TRBV7-2 and TRBJ1-5; no clear D. Trimming left V 1 base short and J 9 bases short, with 13 bases between. The CDR3 is 14 amino acids. Germline loops: CDR1 SGHTA, CDR2 FQGNSA. CDR3 sequence: CASSLELAGRPQHF. The CDR3 DNA sequence: TGTGCCAGCAGCTTAGAGTTGGCGGGCCGGCCCCAGCATTTT. The variable domain in full, completed from reference TRBV7-2 and TRBJ1-5, reads GAGVSQSPSNKVTEKGKDVELRCDPISGHTALYWYRQSLGQGLEFLIYFQGNSAPDKSGLPSDRFSAERTGGSVSTLTIQRTQQEDSAVYLCASSLELAGRPQHFGDGTRLSIL.

This sequence joins TRBV30 and TRBJ1-4; maybe TRBD1 (5 bases). V lost 2 bases, J lost 8 bases, and 9 bases lay in between. CDR1 is GTSNPN and CDR2 is SVGIG in the germline V gene (reference sequence). This CDR3 has 12 amino acids. In DNA form, the CDR3 reads TGTGCCTGGAGTCCACAGGAAGAAAAACTGTTTTTT. Its translation: CAWSPQEEKLFF.

This clone was found a few times. The CDR3 sequence: CASSSNSAPALNIQYF. CDR3 bases: TGTGCCAGCAGCTCGAATAGCGCCCCAGCACTAAACATTCAGTACTTC. The chain links TRBV28 to TRBJ2-4, with D maybe TRBD2 (5 bases). V lost 6 bases and J lost 6, with 21 bases in between. The germline gives CDR1 MDHEN, CDR2 SYDVKM. This CDR3 spans 16 amino acids. The complete variable domain, with remaining parts taken from reference TRBV28 and TRBJ2-4, reads DVKVTQSSRYLVKRTGEKVFLECVQDMDHENMFWYRQDPGLGLRLIYFSYDVKMKEKGDIPEGYSVSREKKERFSLILESASTNQTSMYLCASSSNSAPALNIQYFGAGTRLSVL.

In its sample, this clone was seen once. The chain couples TRBV10-3 to TRBJ2-7; TRBD1 matches 8 bases. The CDR3 is 13 amino acids. Germline CDR1 is ENHRY and CDR2 is SYGVKD. Losses at the gene ends were 4 bases for V and 3 bases for J; bases not matched to a gene: 2. The CDR3 loop is CAISGTGGYEQYF. CDR3 sequence (DNA): TGTGCCATCAGTGGCACAGGGGGCTACGAGCAGTACTTC.

The chain joins TRBV5-1 to TRBJ1-1; 7 bases agree with TRBD1. From germline, CDR1 is SGHRS and CDR2 YFSETQ. CDR3 size: 15 residues. V trimming: 3 bases; J trimming: 4 bases; junction bases outside the gene matches: 9. The CDR3 DNA reads TGCGCCAGCAGCTCGGGGACAGCGGTGGGCACTGAAGCTTTCTTT. Protein: CASSSGTAVGTEAFF.

This clone was seen only a few times. This chain uses TRBV5-4 with TRBJ2-1; D may be TRBD1 (6 bases). CDR1 is SGHNT, CDR2 YYREEE, per germline (reference sequence). The CDR3 is made up of 11 amino acids. The ends were cut back, 6 bases at V and 9 bases at J, with 10 bases in the middle. CDR3 in DNA: TGTGCCAGCACACTACAGGGTGAGCAGTTCTTC. This encodes CASTLQGEQFF.

The chain is built from TRBV30 and TRBJ1-5; 7 positions agree with TRBD1. Germline CDR1 and CDR2: GTSNPN and SVGIG (reference sequence). V shed 2 bases, J shed 7 bases, and the junction held 5 bases outside the gene matches. The CDR3 is 13 amino acids. CDR3: CAWSTGDRQPQHF. CDR3 DNA sequence: TGTGCCTGGAGTACGGGGGACAGACAGCCCCAGCATTTT.

The chain employs TRBV7-2 and TRBJ2-5; tentatively, D is TRBD2 (6 bases). The germline V and J ends were trimmed by 2 bases and 6 bases, with 13 bases remaining between them. Per germline, CDR1 SGHTA and CDR2 FQGNSA. The CDR3 has 14 residues. The CDR3 sequence is CASSLSGGIQTQYF. CDR3 sequence (DNA): TGTGCCAGCAGCTTATCCGGGGGTATACAGACCCAGTACTTC.

The chain's CDR3 is CAWSHWRTGGNTEAFF. The CDR3 nucleotides are TGTGCCTGGAGCCATTGGCGGACAGGGGGAAACACTGAAGCTTTCTTT. V and J are TRBV30 and TRBJ1-1, with TRBD1 identical over 10 bases. J lost 2 bases, V lost 3 bases, and 9 bases had no gene match. This CDR3 is built from 16 residues. Germline V gives CDR1 GTSNPN, CDR2 SVGIG (reference sequence).